These T cell receptor beta chains were read from a single sample in a study of shared clonotypes between healthy human individuals. Sequenced by immunoSEQ multiplex PCR; TCRdb stores in-frame clones only, minus some. The sample records roughly 320,000 clones, around 87% being singletons. Material for sequencing was memory CD8+ T cells sorted from blood. The receptors shown here come from a man younger than 35 in good health. The CDR3 runs from the conserved cysteine through the conserved F or W. Fields, in order: clone size, D gene, J gene, V gene, CDR3 protein, CDR3 DNA. D genes are given only for firm matches. Expanded clones get a size class; other rows say once, few or many, or leave the size out.

>few|TRBD1|TRBJ2-7|TRBV5-1
CASSLDRDRSYEQYF
TGCGCCAGCAGCTTAGACAGGGACCGCTCCTACGAGCAGTACTTC
>-|-|TRBJ2-5|TRBV6-5
CASSLDPGSQETQYF
TGTGCCAGCAGTTTAGACCCAGGGTCGCAAGAGACCCAGTACTTC
>-|-|TRBJ1-6|TRBV27
CASTLGGSSPLHF
TGTGCCAGCACCCTGGGAGGGAGTTCACCCCTCCACTTT
>few|-|TRBJ2-7|TRBV12-5
CASGRDLGYEQYF
TGTGCTAGTGGTCGAGACCTTGGCTACGAGCAGTACTTC
>few|-|TRBJ2-7|TRBV27
CASADVYEQYF
TGTGCCAGCGCTGACGTCTACGAGCAGTACTTC
>-|-|TRBJ2-3|TRBV6-6
CASGLDMNTQYF
TGTGCCAGCGGCCTCGACATGAACACGCAGTATTTT
>-|-|TRBJ2-5|TRBV30
CAWSVLSGRQETQYF
TGTGCCTGGAGTGTCCTGTCGGGGAGACAAGAGACCCAGTACTTC
>-|-|TRBJ2-3|TRBV7-9
CASSLAGLTDTQYF
TGTGCCAGCAGCTTAGCGGGCCTCACAGATACGCAGTATTTT
>-|TRBD1|TRBJ1-5|TRBV30
CAWSGGQSNQPQHF
TGTGCCTGGAGTGGGGGACAGAGCAATCAGCCCCAGCATTTT
>-|-|TRBJ2-7|TRBV11-2
CASAISGVLTYEQYF
TGTGCCAGCGCAATTTCCGGGGTCCTAACCTACGAGCAGTACTTC
>-|-|TRBJ1-6|TRBV5-1
CASSLGGARVNSPLHF
TGCGCCAGCAGCTTGGGAGGGGCGCGGGTCAATTCACCCCTCCACTTT
>-|-|TRBJ1-2|TRBV27
CASSLSVNYGYTF
TGTGCCAGCAGTTTGTCAGTCAACTATGGCTACACCTTC
>-|TRBD2|TRBJ2-7|TRBV10-2
CASCTGRSSYEQYF
TGCGCCAGTTGCACCGGGAGGTCCTCCTACGAGCAGTACTTC
>-|-|TRBJ1-4|TRBV4-3
CASSQDGVLATNEKLFF
TGCGCCAGCAGCCAAGATGGGGTTCTTGCAACTAATGAAAAACTGTTTTTT
>few|-|TRBJ2-3|TRBV9
CASSVEGDTQYF
TGTGCCAGCAGCGTAGAAGGGGATACGCAGTATTTT
>-|TRBD2|TRBJ2-7|TRBV7-6
CASSLGLAGVYEQYF
TGTGCCAGCAGCTTAGGGCTAGCGGGAGTCTACGAGCAGTACTTC
>-|-|TRBJ2-1|TRBV13
CASSSAGTNGEQFF
TGTGCCAGCAGCAGTGCCGGGACAAACGGTGAGCAGTTCTTC
>-|TRBD1|TRBJ2-7|TRBV29-1
CSVALTGGSYEQYF
TGCAGCGTTGCCTTGACAGGGGGCTCCTACGAGCAGTACTTC
>-|-|TRBJ1-1|TRBV6-5
CASSYSGRNTEAFF
TGTGCCAGCAGTTACTCGGGCAGGAACACTGAAGCTTTCTTT
>-|-|TRBJ1-4|TRBV7-2
CASSLRAPINEKLFF
TGTGCCAGCAGCTTAAGGGCTCCGATTAATGAAAAACTGTTTTTT
>many|TRBD2|TRBJ2-3|TRBV9
CASSPTSAGEWTDTQYF
TGTGCCAGCAGCCCAACCAGTGCGGGAGAGTGGACAGATACGCAGTATTTT
>-|TRBD1|TRBJ2-3|TRBV5-4
CASSVGQANTDTQYF
TGTGCCAGCAGCGTGGGACAGGCGAACACAGATACGCAGTATTTT
>-|-|TRBJ2-5|TRBV11-3
CASSSTGAEETQYF
TGTGCCAGCAGCTCGACAGGAGCGGAAGAGACCCAGTACTTC
>-|-|TRBJ2-1|TRBV30
CAWSFGTEAYNEQFF
TGTGCCTGGAGTTTCGGGACGGAAGCCTACAATGAGCAGTTCTTC
>-|TRBD1|TRBJ2-3|TRBV5-1
CASSWRTGDRTDTQYF
TGCGCCAGCAGTTGGCGAACAGGGGATCGCACAGATACGCAGTATTTT
>-|TRBD1|TRBJ1-5|TRBV7-9
CASSQGGQPQHF
TGTGCCAGCAGCCAAGGGGGCCAGCCCCAGCATTTT
>-|TRBD1|TRBJ2-7|TRBV9
CASSGQGYEQYF
TGTGCCAGCAGCGGACAGGGCTACGAGCAGTACTTC
>-|-|TRBJ2-3|TRBV9
CASSAEVEETSTDTQYF
TGTGCCAGCAGCGCGGAGGTAGAAGAAACTAGCACAGATACGCAGTATTTT
>-|TRBD2|TRBJ2-7|TRBV9
CASSVAVGGTYEQYF
TGTGCCAGCAGCGTAGCGGTGGGGGGGACCTACGAGCAGTACTTC
>few|-|TRBJ1-6|TRBV10-2
CASSESSSYNSPLHF
TGCGCCAGCAGTGAGTCGAGCTCATATAATTCACCCCTCCACTTT
>once|-|TRBJ2-7|TRBV5-1
CASSFSAPTSYEQYF
TGCGCCAGCAGCTTTAGCGCGCCAACCTCCTACGAGCAGTACTTC
>-|-|TRBJ1-2|TRBV30
CAWSVYRQAPKAPYGYTF
TGTGCCTGGAGTGTATATAGACAGGCCCCAAAGGCGCCTTATGGCTACACCTTC
>-|-|TRBJ1-2|TRBV9
CASSVGVLGDGYTF
TGTGCCAGCAGCGTAGGAGTTCTCGGAGATGGCTACACCTTC
>-|TRBD2|TRBJ2-7|TRBV27
CASSLSAGTSYEQYF
TGTGCCAGCAGTTTATCCGCCGGGACTAGCTACGAGCAGTACTTC
>-|-|TRBJ1-4|TRBV7-9
CASSLGQGSIKEKLFF
TGTGCCAGCAGCTTAGGTCAGGGGTCAATTAAGGAAAAACTGTTTTTT
>-|TRBD2|TRBJ2-2|TRBV7-6
CASSYGTSGRDAGELFF
TGTGCCAGCAGCTACGGGACTAGCGGGAGAGACGCCGGGGAGCTGTTTTTT
>-|-|TRBJ2-2|TRBV11-2
CASSLDVAGELFF
TGTGCCAGCAGCTTAGATGTGGCCGGGGAGCTGTTTTTT
>-|-|TRBJ1-2|TRBV5-4
CASSWGTGHNYGYTF
TGTGCCAGCAGCTGGGGGACGGGACATAACTATGGCTACACCTTC
>-|-|TRBJ2-7|TRBV30
CAWSVFNEQYF
TGTGCCTGGAGTGTCTTCAACGAGCAGTACTTC
>-|-|TRBJ2-7|TRBV18
CASSPKDLYQSSYEQYF
TGTGCCAGCTCACCTAAGGACTTGTACCAGAGCTCCTACGAGCAGTACTTC